This T cell receptor beta chain originates from a study of blood T cell repertoires in COVID-19. Trimming left V 1 base short and J 2 bases short, with 7 bases between. The CDR3 spans 14 residues. Germline CDR1 and CDR2: SGHTS and YDEGEE. Authors' methods: It was from reference gene primer amplification that nucleated cell counts were estimated. The repertoire was sequenced with immunoSEQ multiplex PCR; TCRdb's copy has only in-frame clones and lacks some. V, J and clone size derive from that table, while D and trimming were established from the DNA sequence. Altogether fewer than 150,000 clones are present, roughly four fifths being singletons, with the ten largest covering 1.5% to 2%. During the 2 weeks before they entered the study, exposed participants had met someone with a PCR-confirmed or clinician-diagnosed COVID-19 case.

The chain couples TRBV5-8 to TRBJ1-3; no clear D. The clonotype was recovered from a woman under 30 who had been exposed to COVID-19. The specimen was PBMCs or T cells enriched from blood (not recorded which). CDR3 in amino acids: CASSLPGAGNTIYF. The CDR3 DNA is TGTGCCAGCAGCTTGCCCGGGGCTGGAAACACCATATATTTT.